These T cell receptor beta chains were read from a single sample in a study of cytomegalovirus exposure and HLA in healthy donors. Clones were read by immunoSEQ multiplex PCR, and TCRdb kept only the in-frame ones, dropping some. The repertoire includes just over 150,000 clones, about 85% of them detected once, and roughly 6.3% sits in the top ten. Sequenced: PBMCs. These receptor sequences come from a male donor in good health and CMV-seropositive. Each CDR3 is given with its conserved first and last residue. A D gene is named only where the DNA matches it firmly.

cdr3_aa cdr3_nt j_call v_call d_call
CASSATQGRVGNTIYF TGTGCCAGCAGCGCCACTCAGGGGCGCGTAGGAAACACCATATATTTT TRBJ1-3 TRBV9 NA
CASFTTGGVAGELFF TGTGCCAGCTTTACTACGGGAGGCGTCGCCGGGGAGCTGTTTTTT TRBJ2-2 TRBV7-9 TRBD2
CASSRSGQGVSRAFF TGTGCCAGTAGTAGATCGGGACAGGGGGTCAGTCGGGCTTTCTTT TRBJ1-1 TRBV19 TRBD1
CASRFGGTTQETQYF TGTGCCAGTCGCTTCGGCGGGACTACCCAAGAGACCCAGTACTTC TRBJ2-5 TRBV5-4 TRBD2
CASSIDGRTKPYNEQFF TGTGCCAGTAGTATAGATGGTAGGACTAAACCCTACAATGAGCAGTTCTTC TRBJ2-1 TRBV19 NA
CSARDSGEQYF TGCAGTGCTCGGGACAGCGGCGAGCAGTACTTC TRBJ2-7 TRBV20-1 TRBD1
CASRTGGGYTF TGTGCCAGCAGGACGGGCGGGGGCTACACCTTC TRBJ1-2 TRBV7-2 NA
CSSSLAGEMALGKLFF TGTTCCAGCAGCTTAGCCGGGGAAATGGCACTAGGAAAACTGTTTTTT TRBJ1-4 TRBV7-9 NA
CAWSLAGAPYNEQFF TGTGCCTGGAGTCTAGCGGGAGCACCGTACAATGAGCAGTTCTTC TRBJ2-1 TRBV30 TRBD2
CASSLGDRVNTEAFF TGTGCCAGCAGCCTAGGGGACAGGGTAAACACTGAAGCTTTCTTT TRBJ1-1 TRBV7-2 TRBD1
CASSVDLLRYNEQFF TGTGCCAGCAGCGTAGACCTTTTGAGGTACAATGAGCAGTTCTTC TRBJ2-1 TRBV9 NA
CASRGGLHDTNQPQHF TGTGCCAGCAGGGGGGGGTTGCACGATACAAATCAGCCCCAGCATTTT TRBJ1-5 TRBV6-6 NA